The next 20 T cell receptor beta chains were all read from a single sample in a study of T cell repertoires in cytomegalovirus infection. A single record per CDR3 protein comes from TCRdb applying MiXCR to the reads. Of around 900,000 distinct CDR3 sequences listed, approximately 31% are singletons. Their antigens are not known. The source was cultured CD8+ T cells from PBMCs, collected from culture after CMV antigen stimulation. Source of these receptors: a human donor in good health (CMV status not recorded). Some clones in this sample may be carry-over from other donors' samples.

This chain uses TRBV23-1 with TRBJ1-1; the D is unclear. TRBV23-1 has ORF status, its function being uncertain. The CDR3 has 16 amino acids. The V end was cut by 2 bases, the J end by 5 bases, with 18 bases between. The CDR3 DNA reads TGCGCCAGCAGTCAACTAAGGCGGGGAAGGCGGACTGAAGCTTTCTTT. Amino acids: CASSQLRRGRRTEAFF.

Only a few counts were recorded for this clonotype. This chain links TRBV12-3 or TRBV12-4 with TRBJ1-4; 7 bases map to TRBD1. This CDR3 is built from 14 residues. J lost 8 bases, V lost 7 bases, and 10 bases had no gene match. The DNA of the CDR3 is TGTGCCAGCAATGACAGGGTCGGGCGAGAAAAACTGTTTTTT. It translates to CASNDRVGREKLFF.

V usage is TRBV12-3 or TRBV12-4 and J usage is TRBJ2-1; tentative D call: TRBD1 (6 bases). This CDR3 contains 15 residues. Trimming stripped 5 bases from V and 2 bases from J, with 13 bases between. CDR3 sequence (DNA): TGTGCCAGCAGTCAGAGGGGGAATACCTACAATGAGCAGTTCTTC. Translated, it gives CASSQRGNTYNEQFF.

In the case of this clonotype: A junction end diverges from the germline sequence, so it may reflect a read error. The V and J genes are TRBV7-7 and TRBJ2-2; D unresolved. This CDR3 is built from 14 residues. The germline gives CDR1 SSHAT, CDR2 FNYEAQ (reference sequence). Here the CDR3 reads CASSFRPHTGELFF. DNA of the CDR3: TGTGCTAGCAGCTTCCGCCCCCACACCGGGGAGCTGTTTTTT.

In this sample, this clonotype turned up a few times. CDR3 bases: TGTGCCAGCAGCGTGGGGAGCGGGGGGCCGAACACCGGGGAGCTGTTTTTT. Translation: CASSVGSGGPNTGELFF. This chain connects TRBV9 to TRBJ2-2; 9 bases map to TRBD2. CDR1 and CDR2 from the germline V gene are SGDLS and YYNGEE. V was pared by 2 bases and J by 0 bases, with 5 bases of the junction left unmatched. The CDR3 is 17 amino acids.

The V call is TRBV19, the J call TRBJ1-1; D call uncertain. Germline-derived CDR1 and CDR2 are LNHDA and SQIVND (reference sequence). The CDR3 sequence is 11 residues long. Trimming took 8 bases from V and 3 from J, leaving 7 bases between them. The CDR3 here is CASCRDTEAFF. The DNA of the CDR3 is TGTGCCAGTTGCCGGGACACTGAAGCTTTCTTT.

V is TRBV2 and J is TRBJ1-2, with D maybe TRBD1 (5 bases). The CDR3 runs to 12 residues. The germline V and J ends were trimmed by 10 bases and 9 bases, with 18 bases remaining between them. Germline loops: CDR1 SNHLY, CDR2 FYNNEI. Written as DNA, the CDR3 is TGTGCCATTCCCCCAGGGCCCGGTCGCTACACCTTC. Protein sequence: CAIPPGPGRYTF. Variable domain in full (rest from reference TRBV2 and TRBJ1-2): EPEVTQTPSHQVTQMGQEVILRCVPISNHLYFYWYRQILGQKVEFLVSFYNNEISEKSEIFDDQFSVERPDGSNFTLKIRSTKLEDSAMYFCAIPPGPGRYTFGSGTRLTVV.

The chain couples TRBV7-9 to TRBJ2-1; D is possibly TRBD2 (6 bases). The CDR3 runs to 13 residues. From germline, CDR1 is SEHNR and CDR2 FQNEAQ (reference sequence). Trimming stripped 9 bases from V and 8 bases from J, with 17 bases between. CDR3 in DNA: TGTGCCAGTTCGGGAGAAATAGTGGATGAGCAGTTCTTC. The encoded protein is CASSGEIVDEQFF.

This clonotype occurred a few times. This sequence joins TRBV27 and TRBJ1-6; TRBD1 agrees at 7 bases. The V segment lost 7 bases and the J segment 7 bases; nucleotides outside the gene matches: 10. The CDR3 extends over 15 amino acids. Looked up from germline, CDR1 is MNHEY and CDR2 is SMNVEV (reference sequence). The CDR3 protein is CASTQGGLGNSPLHF. The CDR3, as DNA: TGTGCCAGCACCCAGGGGGGGTTGGGGAATTCACCCCTCCACTTT.

As for this clonotype: The germline gene is not matched at one end of the junction; a read error may be the cause. V is TRBV7-9 and J is TRBJ2-2, with D possibly being TRBD1 (6 bases). The germline V gene has CDR1 SEHNR and CDR2 FQNEAQ (reference sequence). The CDR3 extends over 16 amino acids. In DNA, the CDR3 is TGTGCTAGCAGCCGTGAATGGGACAAAAGGACCGGGGAGCTGTTTTTT. Translating it yields CASSREWDKRTGELFF.

This clonotype has ten or more counts. The chain recombines TRBV7-9 with TRBJ1-1, with D maybe TRBD1 (5 bases). V lost 5 bases and J lost 7, with 14 bases in between. Germline CDR1 is SEHNR and CDR2 is FQNEAQ (reference sequence). The CDR3 has 13 residues. CDR3 region: CASSPPGQGEAFF. In DNA form, the CDR3 reads TGTGCCAGCAGCCCTCCTGGGCAGGGTGAAGCTTTCTTT.

This clonotype has at least ten counts. The chain joins TRBV27 to TRBJ1-2; 8 nucleotides match TRBD1. The CDR3 consists of 15 residues. Unmatched junction bases numbered 6, after V lost 0 bases and J lost 6 bases. Germline lookup yields CDR1 MNHEY and CDR2 SMNVEV (reference sequence). Written as DNA, the CDR3 is TGTGCCAGCAGTTTATCGACCGGACAGGGTAATGGCTACACCTTC. As protein: CASSLSTGQGNGYTF.

The genes are TRBV2 and TRBJ2-2; no clear D gene. Per the germline V gene, CDR1 is SNHLY and CDR2 is FYNNEI. This CDR3 is built from 12 residues. Trimming removed 7 bases from V and 1 base from J, with 4 bases in between. CDR3 nucleotide sequence: TGTGCCAGCATTAGGAACACCGGGGAGCTGTTTTTT. Residues: CASIRNTGELFF.

This clonotype was counted only a few times. The genes are TRBV14 and TRBJ2-1; possible D gene TRBD1, 6 bases. Trimming shortened V by 1 base and J by 7 bases, and 11 bases separated the two germline ends. Germline-derived CDR1 and CDR2 are SGHDN and FVKESK. The CDR3 has 14 residues. CDR3 residues: CASSQGTGRNEQFF. DNA for the CDR3: TGTGCCAGCAGCCAAGGAACAGGGCGGAATGAGCAGTTCTTC.

This clonotype has only a few counts. The chain joins TRBV4-1 to TRBJ2-1; 15 bases are a match to TRBD2. J was trimmed by 6 bases and V by 4 bases; bases with no gene match: 7. CDR1 is MGHRA, CDR2 YSYEKL, per germline. CDR3 size: 17 residues. CDR3 nucleotide sequence: TGCGCCAGCAGCCGGGGACTAGCGGGGGGTTTAACCAATGAGCAGTTCTTC. Translated: CASSRGLAGGLTNEQFF.

The sample holds many counts of this clonotype. The chain links TRBV7-6 to TRBJ2-6; D unresolved. The CDR3 runs 15 residues. Per the germline V gene, CDR1 is SGHVS and CDR2 is FNYEAQ. Trimming left V 5 bases short and J 0 bases short, with 8 bases between. CDR3 protein: CASSPGNSGANVLTF. CDR3 coding DNA: TGTGCCAGCAGCCCCGGCAACTCTGGGGCCAACGTCCTGACTTTC.

The chain combines TRBV14 with TRBJ2-3; D could derive from TRBD1 or TRBD2 (5 bases each). The CDR3 totals 14 residues. Per germline, CDR1 SGHDN and CDR2 FVKESK. Between the trimmed V and J ends, which lost 0 bases and 6 bases, there was a span of 10 bases. The CDR3 DNA reads as TGTGCCAGCAGCCAAGAAGCAGGGAGCGATACGCAGTATTTT. Protein product: CASSQEAGSDTQYF.

In this sample, this clonotype turned up a few times. The gene calls are TRBV6-4 and TRBJ2-1, with unresolved D. Trimming removed 4 bases at V and 9 bases at J, with 22 bases between. CDR3 length: 16 amino acids. Germline V gene sequence: CDR1 MRHNA, CDR2 SNTAGT. The CDR3 bases are TGTGCCAGCAGTGGGGATTGGTTTAAAGAAATTTCTGAGCAGTTCTTC. It translates to CASSGDWFKEISEQFF.

The chain combines TRBV7-2 with TRBJ2-1, with 9 nucleotides matching TRBD2. Germline CDR1 SGHTA, CDR2 FQGNSA. V was pared by 6 bases and J by 9 bases, with 6 bases of the junction left unmatched. The CDR3 length is 13 residues. CDR3 sequence (DNA): TGTGCCAGCAGGAAGGGCGGGGGGGTTGAGCAGTTCTTC. Its protein product is CASRKGGGVEQFF.

This chain joins TRBV20-1 and TRBJ2-5; no definite D call. The CDR3 runs to 13 residues. Germline assignment: CDR1 DFQATT and CDR2 SNEGSKA (reference sequence). The V gene lost 1 base and the J gene lost 7 bases, with 13 bases spanning the gap. CDR3 sequence reads: CSARGDTWGTQYF. CDR3 coding DNA: TGCAGTGCTAGAGGGGATACCTGGGGGACCCAGTACTTC.